This T cell receptor beta chain is drawn from a study of cytomegalovirus exposure and HLA in healthy donors. V lost 6 bases and J lost 10, with 10 bases in between. CDR1 and CDR2 (germline): SGHAT, FQDESV (reference sequence). This CDR3 is built from 11 residues. It was with 60 Vbeta and 13 Jbeta primers that the PCR ran. Under the authors' procedure: A follow-up analysis tallied about 80 million unique TCR beta chains, roughly 11 million shared. The data were produced by immunoSEQ multiplex PCR, yet TCRdb's version contains in-frame clones alone and is incomplete. Clone size and V and J calls were adopted from that table, with D and trimming inferred from the DNA. Among about 160,000 clones listed, 60% to 85% were seen once. Study-wide results and limits: There were three CMV-associated chains whose specificity for CMV antigens was confirmed in vitro. For TCR beta chains, V- and J-gene trimming was later linked to a missense DCLRE1C variant. Excluded: some indistinguishable V segments such as TRBV6-2 and TRBV6-3.

On this clone: Its cognate antigen is unknown.

This sequence originates from a woman aged 40 to 49 in good health and CMV-seronegative. This chain joins TRBV11-1 and TRBJ2-1; tentatively, D is TRBD1 (6 bases). The material sequenced was PBMCs. For the CDR3, the DNA is TGTGCCAGCAGTGGGGGCGGAGAGCAGTTCTTC. It yields the protein CASSGGGEQFF.